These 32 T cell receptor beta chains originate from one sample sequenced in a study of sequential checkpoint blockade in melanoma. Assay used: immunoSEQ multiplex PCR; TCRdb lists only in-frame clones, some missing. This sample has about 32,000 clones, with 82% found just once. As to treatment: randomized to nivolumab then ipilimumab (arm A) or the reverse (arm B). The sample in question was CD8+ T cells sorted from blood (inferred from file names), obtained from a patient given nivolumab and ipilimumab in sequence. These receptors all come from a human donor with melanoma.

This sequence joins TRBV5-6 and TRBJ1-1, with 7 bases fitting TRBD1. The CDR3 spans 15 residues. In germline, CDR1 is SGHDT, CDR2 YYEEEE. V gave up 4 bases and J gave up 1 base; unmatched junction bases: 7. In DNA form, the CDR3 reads TGTGCCAGCAGCCTAACAGGGGTCACGAACACTGAAGCTTTCTTT. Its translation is CASSLTGVTNTEAFF.

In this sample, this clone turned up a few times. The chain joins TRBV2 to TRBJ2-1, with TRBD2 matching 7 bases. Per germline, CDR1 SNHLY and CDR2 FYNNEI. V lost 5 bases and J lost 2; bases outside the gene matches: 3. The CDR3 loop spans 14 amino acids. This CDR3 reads CASSPGLAYNEQFF. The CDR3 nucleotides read TGTGCCAGCAGTCCCGGACTAGCCTACAATGAGCAGTTCTTC.

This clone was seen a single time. CDR3 DNA: TGCAGCGTTTTGGGGCACAGGGGTGGCACCGGGGAGCTGTTTTTT. This codes for CSVLGHRGGTGELFF. The chain is built from TRBV29-1 and TRBJ2-2, with 7 bases fitting TRBD1. There are 15 residues in the CDR3. In germline, CDR1 is SQVTM, CDR2 ANQGSEA. V trimming: 5 bases; J trimming: 4 bases; junction bases outside the gene matches: 10.

CDR3 protein: CASSDDFGTDGTDTQYF. CDR3 DNA: TGTGCCAGCAGTGATGACTTCGGGACAGACGGCACAGATACGCAGTATTTT. The chain carries TRBV25-1 and TRBJ2-3; TRBD1 matches 7 bases. Germline V gene lookup returns CDR1 MGHDK and CDR2 SYGVNS. The V segment lost 3 bases and the J segment 1 base; nucleotides outside the gene matches: 10. This CDR3 is built from 17 residues.

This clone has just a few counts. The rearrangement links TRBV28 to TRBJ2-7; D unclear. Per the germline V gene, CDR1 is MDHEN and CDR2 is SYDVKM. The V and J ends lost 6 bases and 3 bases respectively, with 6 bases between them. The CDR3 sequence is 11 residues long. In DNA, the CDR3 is TGTGCCAGCAGCGACTTCTACGAGCAGTACTTC. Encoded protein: CASSDFYEQYF.

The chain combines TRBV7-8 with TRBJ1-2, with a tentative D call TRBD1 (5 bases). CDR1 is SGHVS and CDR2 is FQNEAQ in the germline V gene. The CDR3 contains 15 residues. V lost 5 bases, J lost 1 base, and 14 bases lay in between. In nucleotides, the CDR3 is TGTGCCAGCAGCCTGGACACCGCTTATAACTATGGCTACACCTTC. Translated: CASSLDTAYNYGYTF. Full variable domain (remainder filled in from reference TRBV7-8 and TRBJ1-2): GAGVSQSPRYKVAKRGQDVALRCDPISGHVSLFWYQQALGQGPEFLTYFQNEAQLDKSGLPSDRFFAERPEGSVSTLKIQRTQQEDSAVYLCASSLDTAYNYGYTFGSGTRLTVV.

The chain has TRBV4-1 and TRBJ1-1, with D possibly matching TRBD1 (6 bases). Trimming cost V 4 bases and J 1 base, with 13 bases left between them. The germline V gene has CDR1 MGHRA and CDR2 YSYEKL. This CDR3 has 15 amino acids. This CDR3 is CASSLNLQGNTEAFF. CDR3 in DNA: TGCGCCAGCAGCCTAAACTTACAGGGGAACACTGAAGCTTTCTTT.

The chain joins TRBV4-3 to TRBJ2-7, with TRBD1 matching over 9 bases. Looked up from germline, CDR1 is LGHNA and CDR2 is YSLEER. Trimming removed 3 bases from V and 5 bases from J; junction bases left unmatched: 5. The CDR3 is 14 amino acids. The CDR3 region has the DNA TGCGCCAGCAGCCATCCGGGACAGGGTGACGAGCAGTACTTC. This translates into CASSHPGQGDEQYF.

This CDR3 reads CASLAWGSSYEQYF. In DNA, the CDR3 is TGTGCCAGCTTAGCCTGGGGCAGCTCCTACGAGCAGTACTTC. This sequence joins TRBV2 and TRBJ2-7; D might be TRBD1 (5 bases). CDR3 length: 14 residues. Trimming removed 8 bases at V and 0 bases at J, with 14 bases between. Germline-derived CDR1 and CDR2 are SNHLY and FYNNEI.

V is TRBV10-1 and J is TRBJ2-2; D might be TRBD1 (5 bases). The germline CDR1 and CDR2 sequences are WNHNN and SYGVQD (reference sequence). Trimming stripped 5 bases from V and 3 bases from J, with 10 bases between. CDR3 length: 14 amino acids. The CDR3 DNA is TGCGCCAGCAGTCAGGGCGGATACACCGGGGAGCTGTTTTTT. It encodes CASSQGGYTGELFF.

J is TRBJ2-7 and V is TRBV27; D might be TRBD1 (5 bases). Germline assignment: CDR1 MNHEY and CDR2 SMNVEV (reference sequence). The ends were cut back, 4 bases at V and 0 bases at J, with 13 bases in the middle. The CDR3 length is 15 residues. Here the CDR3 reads CASSSRGPDSYEQYF. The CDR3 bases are TGTGCCAGCAGTTCAAGGGGCCCCGACTCCTACGAGCAGTACTTC.

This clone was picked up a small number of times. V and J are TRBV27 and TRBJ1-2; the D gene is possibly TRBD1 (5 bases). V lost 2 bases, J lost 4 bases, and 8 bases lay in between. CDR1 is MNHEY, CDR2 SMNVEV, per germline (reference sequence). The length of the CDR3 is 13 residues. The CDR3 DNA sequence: TGTGCCAGCAGTTTAAGGGGCCTCTATGGCTACACCTTC. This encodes CASSLRGLYGYTF.

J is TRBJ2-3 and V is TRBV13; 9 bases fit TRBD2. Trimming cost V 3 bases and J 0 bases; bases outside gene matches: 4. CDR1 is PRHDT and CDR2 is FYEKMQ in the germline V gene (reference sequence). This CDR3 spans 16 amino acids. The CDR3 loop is CASSLSGGPSTDTQYF. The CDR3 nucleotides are TGTGCCAGCAGCTTGAGCGGGGGGCCAAGCACAGATACGCAGTATTTT.

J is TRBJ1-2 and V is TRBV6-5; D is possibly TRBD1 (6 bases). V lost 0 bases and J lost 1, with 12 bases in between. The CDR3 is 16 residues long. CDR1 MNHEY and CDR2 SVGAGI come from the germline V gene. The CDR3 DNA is TGTGCCAGCAGTTACTCCCCTCTGGACAGTAACTATGGCTACACCTTC. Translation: CASSYSPLDSNYGYTF.

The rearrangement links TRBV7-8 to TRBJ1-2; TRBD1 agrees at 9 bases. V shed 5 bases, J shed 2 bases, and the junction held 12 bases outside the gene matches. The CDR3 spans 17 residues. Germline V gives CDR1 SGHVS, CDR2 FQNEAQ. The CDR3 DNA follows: TGTGCCAGCAGCGGTGATTTGACGGGACAGGGAAACTATGGCTACACCTTC. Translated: CASSGDLTGQGNYGYTF.

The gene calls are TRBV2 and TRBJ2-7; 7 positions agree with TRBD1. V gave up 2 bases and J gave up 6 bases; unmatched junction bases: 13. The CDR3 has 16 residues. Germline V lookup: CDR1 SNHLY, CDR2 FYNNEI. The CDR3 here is CASSEFFGQGVVEQYF. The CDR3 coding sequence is TGTGCCAGCAGTGAATTTTTCGGCCAGGGGGTGGTCGAGCAGTACTTC.

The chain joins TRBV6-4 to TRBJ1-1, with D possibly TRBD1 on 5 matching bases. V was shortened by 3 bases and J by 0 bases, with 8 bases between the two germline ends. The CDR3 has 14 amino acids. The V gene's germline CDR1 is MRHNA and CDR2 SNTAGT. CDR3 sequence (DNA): TGTGCCAGCAGTGAGACAGAAATGAACACTGAAGCTTTCTTT. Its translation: CASSETEMNTEAFF.

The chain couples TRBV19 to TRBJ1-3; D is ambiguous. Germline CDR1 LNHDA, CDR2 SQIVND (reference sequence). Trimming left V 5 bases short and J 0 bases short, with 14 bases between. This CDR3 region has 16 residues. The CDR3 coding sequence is TGTGCCAGTAGTTCTCTACTGGAGCTCTCTGGAAACACCATATATTTT. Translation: CASSSLLELSGNTIYF.

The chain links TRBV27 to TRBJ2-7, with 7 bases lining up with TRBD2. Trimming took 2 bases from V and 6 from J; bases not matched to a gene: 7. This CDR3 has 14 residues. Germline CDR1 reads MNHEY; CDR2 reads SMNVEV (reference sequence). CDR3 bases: TGTGCCAGCAGTTTACTTGCGGGAGCACCCGAGCAGTACTTC. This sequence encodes CASSLLAGAPEQYF.

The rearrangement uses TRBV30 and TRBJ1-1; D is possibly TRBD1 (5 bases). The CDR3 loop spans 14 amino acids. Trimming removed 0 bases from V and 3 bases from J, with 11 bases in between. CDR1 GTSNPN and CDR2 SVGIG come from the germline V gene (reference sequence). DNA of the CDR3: TGTGCCTGGAGTGTAGGGGCAGGATACACTGAAGCTTTCTTT. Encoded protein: CAWSVGAGYTEAFF.

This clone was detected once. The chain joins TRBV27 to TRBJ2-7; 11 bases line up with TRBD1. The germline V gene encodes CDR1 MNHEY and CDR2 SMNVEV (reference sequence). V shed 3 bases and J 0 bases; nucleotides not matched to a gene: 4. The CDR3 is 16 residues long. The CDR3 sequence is CASSFVGQGVSYEQYF. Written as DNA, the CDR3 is TGTGCCAGCAGTTTTGTGGGACAGGGGGTCTCCTACGAGCAGTACTTC.

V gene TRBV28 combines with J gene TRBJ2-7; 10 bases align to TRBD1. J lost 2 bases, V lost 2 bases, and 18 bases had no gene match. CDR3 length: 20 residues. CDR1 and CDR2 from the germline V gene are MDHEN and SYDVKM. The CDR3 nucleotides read TGTGCCAGCAGTTTAGAATCTTTCGGGACAGGGGCCCTTCGGACCTACGAGCAGTACTTC. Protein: CASSLESFGTGALRTYEQYF.

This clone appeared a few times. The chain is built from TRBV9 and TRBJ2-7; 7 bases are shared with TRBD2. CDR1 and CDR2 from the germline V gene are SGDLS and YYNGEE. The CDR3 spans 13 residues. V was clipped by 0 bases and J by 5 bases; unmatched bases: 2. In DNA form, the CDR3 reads TGTGCCAGCAGCGTAGGAGCGGGGAACGAGCAGTACTTC. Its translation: CASSVGAGNEQYF.

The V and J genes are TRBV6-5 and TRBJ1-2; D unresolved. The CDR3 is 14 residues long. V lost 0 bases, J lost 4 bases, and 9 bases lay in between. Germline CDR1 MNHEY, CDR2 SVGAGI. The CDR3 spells CASSYSRVGYGYTF. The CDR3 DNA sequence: TGTGCCAGCAGTTACTCGAGGGTGGGCTATGGCTACACCTTC.

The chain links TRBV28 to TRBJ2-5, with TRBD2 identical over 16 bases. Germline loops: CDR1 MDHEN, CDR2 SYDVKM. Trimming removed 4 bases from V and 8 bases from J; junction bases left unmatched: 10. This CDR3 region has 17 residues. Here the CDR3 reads CASSSWGTSGGAGTQYF. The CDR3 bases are TGTGCCAGCAGTTCATGGGGGACTAGCGGGGGGGCCGGTACCCAGTACTTC.

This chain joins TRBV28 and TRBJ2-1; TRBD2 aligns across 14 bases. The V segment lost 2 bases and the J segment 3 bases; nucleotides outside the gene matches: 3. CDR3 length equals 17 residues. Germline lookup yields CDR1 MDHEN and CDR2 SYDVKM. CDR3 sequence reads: CASSLGGLAGGYNEQFF. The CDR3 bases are TGTGCCAGCAGTTTAGGAGGACTAGCGGGAGGCTACAATGAGCAGTTCTTC.

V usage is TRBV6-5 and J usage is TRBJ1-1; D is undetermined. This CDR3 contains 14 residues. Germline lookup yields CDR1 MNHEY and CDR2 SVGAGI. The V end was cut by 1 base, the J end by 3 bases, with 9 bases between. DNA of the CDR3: TGTGCCAGCAGTTACTTGGGTGGGCACACTGAAGCTTTCTTT. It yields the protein CASSYLGGHTEAFF.

The CDR3 protein is CASSFDRGRSYEQYF. CDR3 bases: TGTGCCAGCAGTTTCGACAGGGGGAGATCCTACGAGCAGTACTTC. The chain recombines TRBV27 with TRBJ2-5; 9 nucleotides align to TRBD1. The J call may be in error: the DNA end matches TRBJ2-7 better. Germline CDR1 MNHEY, CDR2 SMNVEV (reference sequence). There are 15 residues in the CDR3.

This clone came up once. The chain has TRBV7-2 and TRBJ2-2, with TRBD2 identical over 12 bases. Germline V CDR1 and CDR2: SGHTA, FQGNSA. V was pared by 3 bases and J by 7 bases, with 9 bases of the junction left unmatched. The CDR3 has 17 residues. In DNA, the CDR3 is TGTGCCAGCAGCTTCTGGACTAGCGGGGTGAGAGACGGGGAGCTGTTTTTT. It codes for CASSFWTSGVRDGELFF.

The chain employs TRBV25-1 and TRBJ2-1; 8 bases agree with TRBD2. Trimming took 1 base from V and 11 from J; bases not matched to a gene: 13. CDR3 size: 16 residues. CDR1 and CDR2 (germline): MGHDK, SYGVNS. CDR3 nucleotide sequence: TGTGCCAGCAGTGAATGGGGTGCGGGAGGCCCCCCCCAGCAGTTCTTC. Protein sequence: CASSEWGAGGPPQQFF.

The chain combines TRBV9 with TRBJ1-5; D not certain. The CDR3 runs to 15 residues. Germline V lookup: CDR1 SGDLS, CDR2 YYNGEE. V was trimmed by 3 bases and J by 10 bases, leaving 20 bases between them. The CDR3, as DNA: TGTGCCAGCAGCGGCGGAGGCAGTCTAGAGGGTCCCCAGCATTTT. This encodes CASSGGGSLEGPQHF.

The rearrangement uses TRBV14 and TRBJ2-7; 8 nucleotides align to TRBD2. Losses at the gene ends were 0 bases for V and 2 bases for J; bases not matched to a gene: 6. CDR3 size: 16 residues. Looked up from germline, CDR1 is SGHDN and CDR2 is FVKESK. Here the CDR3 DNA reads TGTGCCAGCAGCCAAGATGGGCGGGAGGTGACCTACGAGCAGTACTTC. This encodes CASSQDGREVTYEQYF. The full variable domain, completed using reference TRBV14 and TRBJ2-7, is EAGVTQFPSHSVIEKGQTVTLRCDPISGHDNLYWYRRVMGKEIKFLLHFVKESKQDESGMPNNRFLAERTGGTYSTLKVQPAELEDSGVYFCASSQDGREVTYEQYFGPGTRLTVT.